This T cell receptor beta chain was sequenced during a study of blood T cells in healthy people across ages. Study findings and constraints: Long-lived and aged donors differed, with more naive CD4+ cells and higher diversity in the long-lived.

The CDR3 has 14 amino acids. Germline assignment: CDR1 MNHEY and CDR2 SVGAGI. Trimming cost V 0 bases and J 7 bases; bases outside gene matches: 2. Total RNA, at least 5.5 micrograms per sample, came from PBMCs. A second roughly 7 to 11 cycle PCR used barcoded and J-beta primers. TCRdb passed the 5' RACE reads through MiXCR, listing each CDR3 protein once. The repertoire holds over 1,300,000 distinct CDR3 sequences, with 59% as singletons. With respect to this clonotype: The antigen remains undetermined.

Sequencing was done on a sample of blood. This TCR was sampled from a man aged 18 to 30 in good health. The chain is built from TRBV6-5 and TRBJ1-2; 10 bases fit TRBD1. The CDR3 bases are TGTGCCAGCAGTTACTCGACAGGGGGCATTGGCTACACCTTC. Protein sequence: CASSYSTGGIGYTF.